This T cell receptor (beta chain) was identified during a study of T cells in Graves' hyperthyroidism and ophthalmopathy. It was RNA transcripts that yielded the amplified TCR beta CDR3 regions. HTBI primers were employed in a first-round RT-PCR of the TCR CDR3. TCRdb fed the multiplex PCR reads into MiXCR, producing one record per CDR3 protein. The table has 410,000 or so distinct CDR3 sequences, approximately 15% seen once; the top ten hold less than 15%. The sample holds many counts of this clonotype. Sequencing was performed on blood. The TCR was taken from a man between 18 and 35 years old with Graves' ophthalmopathy.

The DNA for the CDR3 is TGTGCCAGCAGTTTCACCCTAGCGGGAGGGCCGGGGTGTACGCAGTATTTT. Encoded protein: CASSFTLAGGPGCTQYF. The chain uses TRBV6-1 and TRBJ2-3; 12 positions agree with TRBD2. The CDR3 sequence is 17 residues long. Germline V gene data show CDR1 as MNHNS and CDR2 as SASEGT. The V and J ends lost 5 bases and 8 bases, in that order; junction bases with no gene match: 14.